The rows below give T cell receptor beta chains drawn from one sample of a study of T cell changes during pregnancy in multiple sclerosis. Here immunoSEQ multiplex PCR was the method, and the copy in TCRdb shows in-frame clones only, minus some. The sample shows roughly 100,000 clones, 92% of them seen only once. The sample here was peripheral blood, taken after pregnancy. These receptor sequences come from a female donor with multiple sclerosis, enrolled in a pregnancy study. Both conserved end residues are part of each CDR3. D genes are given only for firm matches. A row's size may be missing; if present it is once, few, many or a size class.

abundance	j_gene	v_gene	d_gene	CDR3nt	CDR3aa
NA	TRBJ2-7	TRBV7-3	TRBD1	TGTGCCAGCAGCTCGGGACAGGGGTTCTACGAGCAGTACTTC	CASSSGQGFYEQYF
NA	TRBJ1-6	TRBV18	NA	TGTGCCAGCTCACTGAACGCCGGGAGGGGTCACACTAATTCACCCCTCCACTTT	CASSLNAGRGHTNSPLHF
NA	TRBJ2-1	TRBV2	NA	TGTGCCAGCAGCCTACAGGGGGGAGGGAATGAGCAGTTCTTC	CASSLQGGGNEQFF
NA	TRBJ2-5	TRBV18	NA	TGTGCCAGCTCACCCCGGGGAGAGACCCAGTACTTC	CASSPRGETQYF
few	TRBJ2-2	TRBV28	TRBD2	TGTGCCAGCAGTTTATTGACTAGCGGGAGTCAGCACACCGGGGAGCTGTTTTTT	CASSLLTSGSQHTGELFF
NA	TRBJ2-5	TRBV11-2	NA	TGTGCCAGCAGCCTTATAAGGCGGGTAGGGCAAGAGACCCAGTACTTC	CASSLIRRVGQETQYF
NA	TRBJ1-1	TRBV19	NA	TGTGCCAGTAGTAGCCCGGGGGGCCTTAACACTGAAGCTTTCTTT	CASSSPGGLNTEAFF
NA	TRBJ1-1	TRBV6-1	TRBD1	TGTGCCAGCTTGGGCAGGGGGGCCACTGAAGCTTTCTTT	CASLGRGATEAFF
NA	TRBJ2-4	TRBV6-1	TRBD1	TGTGCCAGCAGTGAGGAGGACAGGCCAGCAGACATTCAGTACTTC	CASSEEDRPADIQYF
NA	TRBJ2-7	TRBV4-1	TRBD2	TGCGCCAGCAGCCGGACTAGCGGGGCCTACGAGCAGTACTTC	CASSRTSGAYEQYF
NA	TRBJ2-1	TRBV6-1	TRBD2	TGTGCCAGCACCAGCGGGGATGCCTACAATGAGCAGTTCTTC	CASTSGDAYNEQFF
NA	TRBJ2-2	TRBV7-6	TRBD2	TGTGCCAGCAGCTTAAGCGGGGAAGACGGGGAGCTGTTTTTT	CASSLSGEDGELFF
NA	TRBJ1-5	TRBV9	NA	TGTGCCAGCAGCGTGGACAGTTATAGCAATCAGCCCCAGCATTTT	CASSVDSYSNQPQHF
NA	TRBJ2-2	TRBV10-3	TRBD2	TGTGCCATCTCCAAGCGGGGGGTCGGCACCGGGGAGCTGTTTTTT	CAISKRGVGTGELFF
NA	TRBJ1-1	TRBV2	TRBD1	TGTGCCAGCAGTCGACAGGGGAACACTGAAGCTTTCTTT	CASSRQGNTEAFF